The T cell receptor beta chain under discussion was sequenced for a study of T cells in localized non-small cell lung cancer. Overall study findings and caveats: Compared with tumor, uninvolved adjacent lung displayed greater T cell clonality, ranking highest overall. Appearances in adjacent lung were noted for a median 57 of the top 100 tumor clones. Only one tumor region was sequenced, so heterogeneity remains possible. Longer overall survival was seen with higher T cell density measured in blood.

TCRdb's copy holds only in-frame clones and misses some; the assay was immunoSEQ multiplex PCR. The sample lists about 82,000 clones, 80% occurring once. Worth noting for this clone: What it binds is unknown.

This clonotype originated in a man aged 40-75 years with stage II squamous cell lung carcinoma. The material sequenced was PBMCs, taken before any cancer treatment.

The DNA of the CDR3 is TGTGCCAGTAGTATAGTCGTAGCAGGGACCGGGGAGCTGTTTTTT. It yields the protein CASSIVVAGTGELFF. The rearrangement joins TRBV19 to TRBJ2-2, with D perhaps matching TRBD1 (5 bases). The germline V gene has CDR1 LNHDA and CDR2 SQIVND (reference sequence). V lost 1 base, J lost 5 bases, and 11 bases lay in between. The length of the CDR3 is 15 residues.